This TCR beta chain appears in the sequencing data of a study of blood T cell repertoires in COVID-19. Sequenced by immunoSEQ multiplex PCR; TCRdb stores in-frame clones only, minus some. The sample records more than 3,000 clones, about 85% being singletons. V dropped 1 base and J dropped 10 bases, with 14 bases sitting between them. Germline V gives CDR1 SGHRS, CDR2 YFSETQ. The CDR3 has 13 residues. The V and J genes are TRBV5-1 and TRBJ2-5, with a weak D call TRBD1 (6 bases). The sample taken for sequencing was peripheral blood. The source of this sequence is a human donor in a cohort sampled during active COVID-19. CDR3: CASSLKRAGDQYF. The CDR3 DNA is TGCGCCAGCAGCTTGAAGCGTGCAGGGGACCAGTACTTC.